This is a list of T cell receptor beta chains from one sample in a study of regulatory T cells in long-lasting Graves disease. TCRdb re-called the multiplex PCR reads with MiXCR, one entry per CDR3 protein. Altogether under 700,000 distinct CDR3 sequences are present, more than 15% being singletons, with the ten largest covering around a quarter. Separately, the same data were catalogued under a study of T cells in Graves' hyperthyroidism and ophthalmopathy.

The specimen comprised peripheral blood mononuclear cells (PBMCs), sampled at new diagnosis, from a patient treated with antithyroid drugs. Source of these receptors: a woman aged 35-60 years with Graves disease. Both conserved end residues are part of each CDR3. D genes are given only for firm matches. For some rows the clone size is stated as once, few or many, or as a class when expanded; others skip it.

>many|TRBJ1-1|NA|TRBV11-3
CASSSQHPNTEAFF
TGTGCCAGCAGCTCTCAACATCCGAACACTGAAGCTTTCTTT
>many|TRBJ1-1|NA|TRBV7-6
CASRARVNTEAFF
TGTGCCAGCAGAGCCAGGGTGAACACTGAAGCTTTCTTT
>many|TRBJ2-1|TRBD2|TRBV6-2/TRBV6-3
CATLGLAGFNNEQFF
TGTGCCACCCTGGGACTAGCGGGGTTTAACAATGAGCAGTTCTTC
>NA|TRBJ2-5|TRBD1|TRBV7-9
CASSLDRGLLETQYF
TGTGCCAGCAGCCTGGACAGGGGGTTGCTAGAGACCCAGTACTTC
>many|TRBJ1-1|NA|TRBV2
CASSEGDAGENTEAFF
TGTGCCAGCAGTGAAGGGGACGCGGGGGAGAACACTGAAGCTTTCTTT
>few|TRBJ1-5|NA|TRBV24-1
CATSDSGGQPQHF
TGTGCCACCAGTGATTCAGGTGGACAGCCCCAGCATTTT
>few|TRBJ2-5|NA|TRBV18
CASSHRDSAETQYF
TGTGCCAGCTCACACCGGGACTCGGCGGAGACCCAGTACTTC
>few|TRBJ1-2|NA|TRBV5-6
CASNTEYYGYTF
TGTGCCAGCAACACCGAGTACTATGGCTACACCTTC
>NA|TRBJ2-4|TRBD2|TRBV6-1
CASSERLAGGSPLVKNIQYF
TGTGCCAGCAGTGAACGGTTAGCGGGGGGAAGCCCCTTAGTCAAAAACATTCAGTACTTC
>many|TRBJ1-1|TRBD1|TRBV5-1
CASSGGTENTEAFF
TGCGCCAGCAGCGGCGGGACAGAAAACACTGAAGCTTTCTTT
>NA|TRBJ2-7|TRBD2|TRBV2
CASRLAGEDEQYF
TGTGCCAGCAGGCTAGCGGGAGAGGATGAGCAGTACTTC
>many|TRBJ2-5|NA|TRBV30
CAWSGQGGAPQDF
TGTGCCTGGAGTGGCCAAGGAGGGGCCCCGCAGGACTTC
>many|TRBJ2-5|TRBD1|TRBV20-1
CSARRQGVETQYF
TGCAGTGCTAGACGACAGGGGGTAGAGACCCAGTACTTC
>few|TRBJ1-5|NA|TRBV10-2
CASSYRERHRPQHF
TGCGCCAGCTCTTACAGGGAAAGACATCGGCCCCAGCATTTT
>NA|TRBJ1-2|NA|TRBV29-1
CSIADLRDGYTF
TGCAGCATTGCGGACCTCCGGGATGGCTACACCTTC
>many|TRBJ2-2|NA|TRBV29-1
CSVQALTPTDGELFF
TGCAGCGTTCAAGCCCTGACACCTACGGACGGGGAGCTGTTTTTT
>once|TRBJ1-2|NA|TRBV4-1
CASSQNRASANYGYTF
TGCGCCAGCAGCCAGAACAGGGCGTCAGCTAACTATGGCTACACCTTC
>few|TRBJ2-2|NA|TRBV5-1
CASSFGGNIGELFF
TGCGCCAGCAGCTTCGGCGGCAATATCGGGGAGCTGTTTTTT
>few|TRBJ1-6|NA|TRBV5-1
CASSLNNSPLHF
TGCGCCAGCAGCTTGAATAATTCACCCCTCCACTTT
>many|TRBJ1-5|NA|TRBV11-2
CASSTRPDPMGNQPQHF
TGTGCCAGCAGCACCCGCCCCGACCCCATGGGCAATCAGCCCCAGCATTTT
>NA|TRBJ1-1|NA|TRBV10-3
CAISGADRLKTEAFF
TGTGCCATCAGTGGGGCGGATAGGTTGAAAACTGAAGCTTTCTTT
>NA|TRBJ2-7|TRBD2|TRBV6-5
CASSYSTSGGLYEQYF
TGTGCCAGCAGTTACTCTACTAGCGGGGGGCTCTACGAGCAGTACTTC